Listed here is a single T cell receptor beta chain. Its specificity is not known. Germline CDR1 and CDR2: DFQATT and SNEGSKA (reference sequence). This CDR3 has 15 amino acids. V was cut by 1 base and J by 4 bases, with 15 bases left in between. Using a J-beta primer mix together with a sample-barcoded 5' primer, a second PCR was run for roughly 7 to 12 cycles. Tagging of each cDNA molecule was performed by a template-switch adaptor with 12 random nucleotides. From the 5' RACE reads, TCRdb called clonotypes with MiXCR, one entry per CDR3 protein. The sample has about 830,000 distinct CDR3 sequences; approximately 65% are singletons. This entry is derived from a study of blood T cells in healthy people across ages. Whole-study results and caveats: A greater number of naive CD4+ cells and higher diversity distinguished long-lived donors from aged donors. With age, beta diversity per million T cells declined roughly linearly, significantly by 40.

Every sample yielded at least 7 million isolated PBMCs. This rearrangement joins TRBV20-1 to TRBJ2-3; TRBD1 might be the D (6 bases). The clonotype comes from a man under 40 in good health. The sequencing sample was made of blood. The CDR3 coding sequence is TGCAGTGCTAGAGGCCCTACCAGGGGAGCAGATACGCAGTATTTT. As protein: CSARGPTRGADTQYF.